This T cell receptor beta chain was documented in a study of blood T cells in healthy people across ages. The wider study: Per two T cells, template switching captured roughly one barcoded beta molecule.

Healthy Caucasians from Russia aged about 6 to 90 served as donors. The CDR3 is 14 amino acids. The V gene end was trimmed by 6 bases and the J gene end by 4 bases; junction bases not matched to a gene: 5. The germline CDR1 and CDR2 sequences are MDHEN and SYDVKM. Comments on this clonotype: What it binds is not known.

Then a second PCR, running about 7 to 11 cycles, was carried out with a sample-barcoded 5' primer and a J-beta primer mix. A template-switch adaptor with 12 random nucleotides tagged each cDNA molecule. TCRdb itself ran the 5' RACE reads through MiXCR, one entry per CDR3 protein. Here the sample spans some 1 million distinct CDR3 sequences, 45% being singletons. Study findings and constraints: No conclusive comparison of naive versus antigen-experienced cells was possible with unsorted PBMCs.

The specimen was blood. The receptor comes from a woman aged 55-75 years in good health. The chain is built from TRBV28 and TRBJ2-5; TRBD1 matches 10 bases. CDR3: CASRRDRGGETQYF. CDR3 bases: TGTGCCAGCAGGCGGGACAGGGGTGGAGAGACCCAGTACTTC.